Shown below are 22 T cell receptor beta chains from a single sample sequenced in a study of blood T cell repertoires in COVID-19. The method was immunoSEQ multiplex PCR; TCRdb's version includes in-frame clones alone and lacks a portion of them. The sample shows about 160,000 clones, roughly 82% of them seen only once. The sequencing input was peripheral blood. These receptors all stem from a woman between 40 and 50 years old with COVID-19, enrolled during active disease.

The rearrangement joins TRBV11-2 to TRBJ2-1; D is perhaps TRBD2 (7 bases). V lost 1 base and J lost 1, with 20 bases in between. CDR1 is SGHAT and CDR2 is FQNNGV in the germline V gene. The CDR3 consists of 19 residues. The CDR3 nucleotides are TGTGCCAGCAGCTTAGCGGGGGGCCGTCTAGGTAATTCCTACAATGAGCAGTTCTTC. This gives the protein CASSLAGGRLGNSYNEQFF.

The CDR3 region has the DNA TGTGCCAGTATCCCTGAGGCAGGGACGAACACCGGGGAGCTGTTTTTT. It is translated as CASIPEAGTNTGELFF. This chain connects TRBV19 to TRBJ2-2, with a tentative D call TRBD1 (5 bases). Germline CDR1 LNHDA, CDR2 SQIVND (reference sequence). The CDR3 is 16 amino acids. With 7 bases removed from V and 0 bases from J, the gap between germline ends came to 15 bases.

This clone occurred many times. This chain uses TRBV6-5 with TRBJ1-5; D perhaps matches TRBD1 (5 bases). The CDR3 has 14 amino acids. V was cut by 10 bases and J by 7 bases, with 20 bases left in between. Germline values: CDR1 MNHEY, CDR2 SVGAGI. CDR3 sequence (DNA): TGTGCCATGCGGACTGGGGGGGTAGGGCAGCCCCAGCATTTT. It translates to CAMRTGGVGQPQHF.

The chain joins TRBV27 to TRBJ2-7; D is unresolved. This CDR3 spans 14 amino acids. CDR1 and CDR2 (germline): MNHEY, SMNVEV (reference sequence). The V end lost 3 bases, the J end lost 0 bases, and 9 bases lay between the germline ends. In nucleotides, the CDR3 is TGTGCCAGCAGTTTTGGCGGAGACTCCTACGAGCAGTACTTC. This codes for CASSFGGDSYEQYF.

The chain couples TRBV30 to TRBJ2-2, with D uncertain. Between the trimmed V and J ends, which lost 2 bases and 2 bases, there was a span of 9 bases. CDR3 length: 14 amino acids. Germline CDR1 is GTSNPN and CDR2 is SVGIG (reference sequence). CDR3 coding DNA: TGTGCCTGGAGTTATAACAGCAACACCGGGGAGCTGTTTTTT. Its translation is CAWSYNSNTGELFF.

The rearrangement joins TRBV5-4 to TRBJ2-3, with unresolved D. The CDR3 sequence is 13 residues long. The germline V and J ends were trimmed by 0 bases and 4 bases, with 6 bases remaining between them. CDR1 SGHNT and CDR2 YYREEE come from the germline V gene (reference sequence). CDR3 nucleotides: TGTGCCAGCAGCTTGGATAGCTCAGATACGCAGTATTTT. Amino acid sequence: CASSLDSSDTQYF.

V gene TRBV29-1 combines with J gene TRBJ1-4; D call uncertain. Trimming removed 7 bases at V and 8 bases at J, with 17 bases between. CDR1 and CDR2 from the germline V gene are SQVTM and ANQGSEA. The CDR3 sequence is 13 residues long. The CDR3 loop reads CSAKAGYGEKLFF. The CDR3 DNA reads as TGCAGCGCCAAGGCGGGGTACGGAGAAAAACTGTTTTTT.

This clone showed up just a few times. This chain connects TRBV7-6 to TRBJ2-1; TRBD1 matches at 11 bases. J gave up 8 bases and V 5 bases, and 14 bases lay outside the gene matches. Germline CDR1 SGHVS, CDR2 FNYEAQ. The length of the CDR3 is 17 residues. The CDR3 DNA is TGTGCCAGCAGCCTACCGGGACAGGGGGATTTGTTGGATGAGCAGTTCTTC. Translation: CASSLPGQGDLLDEQFF.

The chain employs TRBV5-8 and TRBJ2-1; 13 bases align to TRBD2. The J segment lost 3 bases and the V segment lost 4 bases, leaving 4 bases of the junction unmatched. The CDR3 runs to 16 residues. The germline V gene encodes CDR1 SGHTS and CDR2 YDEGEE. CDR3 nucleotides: TGTGCCAGCAGCCCTTGGACTAGCGGGGGCTACAATGAGCAGTTCTTC. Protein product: CASSPWTSGGYNEQFF.

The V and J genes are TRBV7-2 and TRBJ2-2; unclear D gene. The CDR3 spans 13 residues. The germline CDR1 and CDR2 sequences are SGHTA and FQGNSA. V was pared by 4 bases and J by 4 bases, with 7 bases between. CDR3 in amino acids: CASSSDFTGELFF. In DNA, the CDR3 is TGTGCCAGCAGCTCCGACTTCACCGGGGAGCTGTTTTTT.

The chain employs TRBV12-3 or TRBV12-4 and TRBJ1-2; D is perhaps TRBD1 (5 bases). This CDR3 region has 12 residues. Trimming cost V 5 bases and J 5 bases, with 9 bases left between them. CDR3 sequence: CASSPDRYGYTF. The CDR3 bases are TGTGCCAGCAGTCCTGACAGATATGGCTACACCTTC.

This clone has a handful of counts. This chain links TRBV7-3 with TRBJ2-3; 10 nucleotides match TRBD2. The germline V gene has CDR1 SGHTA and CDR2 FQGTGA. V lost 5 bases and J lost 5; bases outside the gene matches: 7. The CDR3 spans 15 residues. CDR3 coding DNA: TGTGCCAGCAGCCAAGCGGGGGGGCAATTAGATACGCAGTATTTT. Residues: CASSQAGGQLDTQYF.

The CDR3 DNA reads TGTGCCAGCAGCTTATTGGGCGCGAGCACAGATACGCAGTATTTT. Protein: CASSLLGASTDTQYF. The chain has TRBV7-8 and TRBJ2-3; D gene ambiguous. V was clipped by 2 bases and J by 0 bases, with 9 bases between them. CDR3 length equals 15 residues. Germline lookup yields CDR1 SGHVS and CDR2 FQNEAQ.

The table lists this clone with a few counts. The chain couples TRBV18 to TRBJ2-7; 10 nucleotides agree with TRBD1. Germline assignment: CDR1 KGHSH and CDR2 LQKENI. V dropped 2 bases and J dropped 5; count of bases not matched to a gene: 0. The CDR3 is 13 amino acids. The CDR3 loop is CASSPGTGDEQYV. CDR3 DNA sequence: TGTGCCAGCTCACCAGGGACAGGGGACGAGCAGTACGTC.

This CDR3 reads CASSPYYLRGSYTQYF. As DNA, the CDR3 is TGTGCCAGCAGCCCGTATTATTTGCGGGGTAGCTATACGCAGTATTTT. The chain is built from TRBV14 and TRBJ2-3; perhaps TRBD2 as D (6 bases). Looked up from germline, CDR1 is SGHDN and CDR2 is FVKESK. Trimming took 4 bases from V and 7 from J, leaving 21 bases between them. The CDR3 covers 16 residues.

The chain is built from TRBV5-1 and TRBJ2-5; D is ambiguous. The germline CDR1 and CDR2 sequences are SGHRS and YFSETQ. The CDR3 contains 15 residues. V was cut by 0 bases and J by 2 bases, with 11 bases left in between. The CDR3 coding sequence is TGCGCCAGCAGCTTGGTAGTTGGGCCACAAGAGACCCAGTACTTC. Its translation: CASSLVVGPQETQYF. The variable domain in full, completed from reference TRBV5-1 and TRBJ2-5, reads KAGVTQTPRYLIKTRGQQVTLSCSPISGHRSVSWYQQTPGQGLQFLFEYFSETQRNKGNFPGRFSGRQFSNSRSEMNVSTLELGDSALYLCASSLVVGPQETQYFGPGTRLLVL.

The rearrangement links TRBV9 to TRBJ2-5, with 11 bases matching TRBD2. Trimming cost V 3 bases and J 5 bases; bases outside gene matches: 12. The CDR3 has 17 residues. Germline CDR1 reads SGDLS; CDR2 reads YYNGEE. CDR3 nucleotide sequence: TGTGCCAGCAGCGGATCAACTGGGACTAGCGGTTGGGAGACCCAGTACTTC. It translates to CASSGSTGTSGWETQYF.

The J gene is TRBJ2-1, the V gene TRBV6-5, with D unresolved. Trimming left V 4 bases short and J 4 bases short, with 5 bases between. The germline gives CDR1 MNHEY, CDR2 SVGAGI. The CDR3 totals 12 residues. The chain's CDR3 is CASSSQYNEQFF. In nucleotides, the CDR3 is TGTGCCAGCAGTTCCCAATACAATGAGCAGTTCTTC.

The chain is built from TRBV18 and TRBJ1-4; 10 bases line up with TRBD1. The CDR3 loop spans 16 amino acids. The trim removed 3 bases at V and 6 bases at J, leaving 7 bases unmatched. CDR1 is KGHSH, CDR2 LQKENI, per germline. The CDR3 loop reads CASSPDETGGDEKLFF. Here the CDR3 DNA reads TGTGCCAGCTCACCGGATGAGACAGGGGGCGATGAAAAACTGTTTTTT. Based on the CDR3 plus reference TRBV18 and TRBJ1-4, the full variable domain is NAGVMQNPRHLVRRRGQEARLRCSPMKGHSHVYWYRQLPEEGLKFMVYLQKENIIDESGMPKERFSAEFPKEGPSILRIQQVVRGDSAAYFCASSPDETGGDEKLFFGSGTQLSVL.

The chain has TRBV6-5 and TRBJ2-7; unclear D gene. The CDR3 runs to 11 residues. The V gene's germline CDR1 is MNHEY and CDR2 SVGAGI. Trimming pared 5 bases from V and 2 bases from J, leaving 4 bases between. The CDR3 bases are TGTGCCAGCAGTCCCGCCTACGAGCAGTACTTC. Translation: CASSPAYEQYF.

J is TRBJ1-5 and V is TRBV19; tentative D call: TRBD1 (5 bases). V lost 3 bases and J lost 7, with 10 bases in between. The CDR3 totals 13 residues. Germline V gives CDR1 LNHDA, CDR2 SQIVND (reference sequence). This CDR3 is CASSIGWGQPQHF. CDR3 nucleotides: TGTGCCAGTAGTATTGGGTGGGGCCAGCCCCAGCATTTT.

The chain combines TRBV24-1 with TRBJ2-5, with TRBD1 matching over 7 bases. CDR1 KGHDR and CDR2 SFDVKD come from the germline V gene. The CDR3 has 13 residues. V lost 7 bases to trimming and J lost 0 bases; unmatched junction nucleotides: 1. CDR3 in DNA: TGTGCCACCAGGGACAGGTACCAAGAGACCCAGTACTTC. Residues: CATRDRYQETQYF.